This T cell receptor beta chain is from a study of metastatic and nonmetastatic thyroid tumors. Not a single patient had been given any form of treatment at any point before undergoing thyroid surgery. General observations from the study: Versus benign nodules, malignant thyroid tumors reportedly had significantly higher TCR beta diversity, in blood and tumor.

This clone was observed a few times. Antigen specificity is unknown. With MiXCR, TCRdb called clones anew from the PCR reads. Of roughly 30,000 clones in the sample, around 30% are singletons; the top ten hold around 30%. Sequencing was done on a sample of blood. The receptor comes from a female donor with papillary thyroid cancer or a benign thyroid nodule (not recorded which). Some clones in this sample may be carry-over from other donors' samples.

The CDR3 sequence: CASSRTNRDRVLANEKLFF. In DNA, the CDR3 is TGTGCCAGCAGCCGAACGAATCGGGACAGGGTTTTGGCTAATGAAAAACTGTTTTTT. V and J are TRBV4-2 and TRBJ1-4, with 9 bases that match TRBD1. This CDR3 contains 19 residues. Germline values: CDR1 LGHNA, CDR2 YNFKEQ. V gave up 4 bases and J gave up 3 bases; unmatched junction bases: 15.